This is a list of T cell receptor beta chains from one sample in a study of blood T cell repertoires in COVID-19. Data came from immunoSEQ multiplex PCR; TCRdb stores just in-frame clones and leaves some out. The sample has some 120,000 clones, around 83% seen once. The sequenced sample was peripheral blood. Source of these receptors: a man older than 75 with active or convalescent COVID-19. CDR3s include the opening cysteine and the closing phenylalanine or tryptophan. The D gene is left open where the match is weak. Not every row has a clone size; where given, it reads once, few, many or a size class.

abundance	v_gene	d_gene	j_gene	CDR3aa	CDR3nt
few	TRBV6-4	TRBD2	TRBJ2-1	CASSRSGGADEQFF	TGTGCCAGCAGTCGCAGCGGGGGGGCCGATGAGCAGTTCTTC
-	TRBV7-2	-	TRBJ1-2	CASSLGYQGHGYTF	TGTGCCAGCAGCTTAGGGTATCAGGGACACGGCTACACCTTC
-	TRBV7-3	-	TRBJ2-7	CASSLVPEYEQYF	TGTGCCAGCAGCCTAGTTCCAGAGTACGAGCAGTACTTC
-	TRBV7-2	TRBD2	TRBJ2-5	CASSFGGAETQYF	TGTGCCAGCAGCTTCGGGGGGGCGGAGACCCAGTACTTC
-	TRBV5-1	TRBD2	TRBJ2-1	CASSPSGGAYNEQFF	TGCGCCAGCAGCCCTAGCGGGGGGGCCTACAATGAGCAGTTCTTC
once	TRBV7-9	-	TRBJ1-2	CASSFRAGGRTYGYTF	TGTGCCAGCAGCTTTCGGGCCGGGGGTAGAACCTATGGCTACACCTTC
-	TRBV10-1	TRBD1	TRBJ1-6	CASSDVLGTGNSPLHF	TGCGCCAGCAGTGATGTTCTGGGGACAGGGAATTCACCCCTCCACTTT
-	TRBV19	TRBD1	TRBJ2-7	CASSPRTGDTYEQYF	TGTGCCAGTAGTCCGCGGACAGGGGATACCTACGAGCAGTACTTC
-	TRBV7-2	TRBD1	TRBJ1-1	CASSFRTGVLTEAFF	TGTGCCAGCAGCTTCCGGACAGGGGTTCTCACTGAAGCTTTCTTT
-	TRBV7-9	-	TRBJ1-6	CASSLGTANSPLHF	TGTGCCAGCAGCTTAGGGACAGCTAATTCACCCCTCCACTTT
-	TRBV5-1	-	TRBJ2-2	CASSLGHTGELFF	TGCGCCAGCAGCTTGGGGCACACCGGGGAGCTGTTTTTT
few	TRBV6-5	-	TRBJ1-2	CASHSGGGDYGYTF	TGTGCCAGCCACTCAGGCGGGGGTGACTATGGCTACACCTTC
-	TRBV19	TRBD1	TRBJ2-1	CASSSRGRSEIYEQFF	TGTGCCAGTAGTAGCAGGGGGCGATCGGAAATCTATGAGCAGTTCTTC
-	TRBV6-2/TRBV6-3	TRBD1	TRBJ1-5	CASSSGQGARQPQHF	TGTGCCAGCAGTTCAGGACAGGGGGCGCGACAGCCCCAGCATTTT
-	TRBV6-1	-	TRBJ1-5	CASSEPGYGNQPQHF	TGTGCCAGCAGTGAACCCGGGTATGGCAATCAGCCCCAGCATTTT
-	TRBV7-2	-	TRBJ1-6	CASSLVSNSPLHF	TGTGCCAGCAGCTTAGTTTCGAATTCACCCCTCCACTTT
once	TRBV3-1/TRBV3-2	-	TRBJ2-3	CASSLGVSTDTQYF	TGTGCCAGCAGCCTAGGGGTTAGCACAGATACGCAGTATTTT
-	TRBV4-3	TRBD2	TRBJ2-7	CASSQVTAGGREQYF	TGCGCCAGCAGCCAAGTTACGGCGGGGGGTAGGGAGCAGTACTTC
-	TRBV3-1/TRBV3-2	TRBD2	TRBJ2-3	CASSQDGRGDGATQYF	TGTGCCAGCAGCCAAGATGGTCGGGGGGATGGGGCCACGCAGTATTTT
-	TRBV5-5	TRBD1	TRBJ2-2	CASSLGQGEGFITGELFF	TGTGCCAGCAGCTTGGGCCAGGGGGAAGGTTTTATCACCGGGGAGCTGTTTTTT
-	TRBV5-1	TRBD1	TRBJ2-7	CASSTGQGNSYEQYF	TGCGCCAGCAGCACGGGACAGGGGAACTCCTACGAGCAGTACTTC
-	TRBV4-1	-	TRBJ1-6	CASSQGGQGLGGNSPLHF	TGCGCCAGCAGCCAAGGAGGGCAGGGCCTAGGGGGTAATTCACCCCTCCACTTT
few	TRBV28	TRBD1	TRBJ1-5	CASSSGTGGGSNQPQHF	TGTGCCAGCAGCTCCGGGACAGGGGGAGGTAGCAATCAGCCCCAGCATTTT
-	TRBV2	TRBD2	TRBJ2-5	CASSGTSGGTTFQETQYF	TGTGCCAGCAGTGGGACTAGCGGGGGGACTACGTTCCAAGAGACCCAGTACTTC
-	TRBV28	TRBD1	TRBJ1-2	CASSLRRDSYGYTF	TGTGCCAGCAGTTTACGTCGGGACAGCTATGGCTACACCTTC
-	TRBV7-2	-	TRBJ1-5	CASSLIRNQPQHF	TGTGCCAGCAGCTTAATACGGAATCAGCCCCAGCATTTT
-	TRBV19	-	TRBJ1-1	CASSEGQFRNTEAFF	TGTGCCAGTAGTGAAGGACAGTTTCGGAACACTGAAGCTTTCTTT
-	TRBV5-1	-	TRBJ1-1	CASSLVPLGGTEAFF	TGCGCCAGCAGCTTGGTGCCGTTAGGGGGTACTGAAGCTTTCTTT
once	TRBV19	-	TRBJ1-5	CASMGHNSNQPQHF	TGTGCCAGTATGGGACACAATAGCAATCAGCCCCAGCATTTT
-	TRBV3-1/TRBV3-2	-	TRBJ1-6	CASSQAASSYNSPLHF	TGTGCCAGCAGCCAGGCCGCCAGCTCCTATAATTCACCCCTCCACTTT
-	TRBV18	TRBD2	TRBJ2-3	CASSPAGGPSTDTQYF	TGTGCCAGCTCACCCGCGGGGGGTCCTAGCACAGATACGCAGTATTTT
once	TRBV5-6	TRBD2	TRBJ2-7	CASSQGGTSVDEQYF	TGTGCCAGCAGCCAGGGGGGGACTAGCGTCGACGAGCAGTACTTC
-	TRBV5-1	TRBD1	TRBJ1-1	CASKLTTGADTEAFF	TGCGCCAGCAAACTTACGACAGGGGCGGACACTGAAGCTTTCTTT
few	TRBV5-1	-	TRBJ1-1	CASSPGGSNTEAFF	TGCGCCAGCAGCCCAGGAGGCAGTAACACTGAAGCTTTCTTT
-	TRBV5-4	TRBD2	TRBJ2-3	CASSLVLAGGSTDTQYF	TGTGCCAGCAGCTTGGTGCTAGCGGGGGGTAGCACAGATACGCAGTATTTT
-	TRBV5-8	TRBD1	TRBJ2-5	CASSRDRQETQYF	TGTGCCAGCAGCCGGGACAGACAAGAGACCCAGTACTTC
-	TRBV18	TRBD1	TRBJ1-5	CASSPTGGGQPQHF	TGTGCCAGCTCCCCGACAGGGGGCGGTCAGCCCCAGCATTTT
-	TRBV27	-	TRBJ1-4	CASDQNGGYEKLFF	TGTGCCAGCGACCAGAACGGAGGATACGAAAAACTGTTTTTT
few	TRBV7-9	-	TRBJ1-6	CASSSNSSPLHF	TGTGCCAGCAGCTCGAACAGTTCACCCCTCCACTTT
-	TRBV3-1/TRBV3-2	-	TRBJ1-4	CASSQGLPESNEKLFF	TGTGCCAGCAGCCAAGGTCTTCCAGAATCTAATGAAAAACTGTTTTTT
-	TRBV5-5	TRBD1	TRBJ1-5	CASRPGQGTDGNQPQHF	TGTGCCAGCAGACCGGGACAGGGGACCGATGGCAATCAGCCCCAGCATTTT
medium-sized	TRBV9	-	TRBJ1-5	CASSVDGVQPQHF	TGTGCCAGCAGCGTAGACGGGGTGCAGCCCCAGCATTTT
-	TRBV5-1	-	TRBJ1-1	CASSSREGTTEAFF	TGCGCCAGCAGCAGCAGGGAAGGAACAACTGAAGCTTTCTTT
-	TRBV2	TRBD1	TRBJ2-5	CASSEGQGLKTQYF	TGTGCCAGCAGTGAAGGACAGGGTCTCAAGACCCAGTACTTC
-	TRBV21-1	-	TRBJ1-5	CASSKVWTRGQPQHF	TGTGCCAGCAGCAAAGTATGGACCCGGGGGCAGCCCCAGCATTTT
once	TRBV27	-	TRBJ1-2	CASSNYLEGYTF	TGTGCCAGCAGTAACTACCTCGAGGGCTACACCTTC
-	TRBV18	TRBD1	TRBJ2-7	CASSPSRTGNYEQYF	TGTGCCAGCTCACCATCCAGGACAGGGAACTACGAGCAGTACTTC
once	TRBV7-9	-	TRBJ2-2	CASGHLTGELFF	TGTGCCAGCGGACACCTCACCGGGGAGCTGTTTTTT
-	TRBV28	-	TRBJ1-1	CASSFQRSPSAEAFF	TGTGCCAGCAGTTTCCAACGATCACCTAGCGCTGAAGCTTTCTTT
-	TRBV7-2	TRBD1	TRBJ2-7	CASRPGTDYEQYF	TGTGCCAGCAGACCCGGGACAGACTACGAGCAGTACTTC
-	TRBV7-3	-	TRBJ1-1	CASSLQRGTEAFF	TGTGCCAGCAGCTTACAGAGAGGCACTGAAGCTTTCTTT
-	TRBV7-2	-	TRBJ1-5	CASSFKGVSNQPQHF	TGTGCCAGCAGCTTTAAAGGGGTTAGCAATCAGCCCCAGCATTTT
-	TRBV25-1	TRBD1	TRBJ2-3	CASSEAGTDTDTQYF	TGTGCCAGCAGTGAAGCCGGGACAGACACAGATACGCAGTATTTT
-	TRBV18	TRBD1	TRBJ1-2	CASSPYEDRGPQGYTF	TGTGCCAGCTCACCATATGAAGACAGGGGGCCCCAAGGCTACACCTTC
-	TRBV5-1	-	TRBJ1-4	CASSLWGTGEKLFF	TGCGCCAGCAGCTTGTGGGGCACGGGTGAAAAACTGTTTTTT
-	TRBV7-2	TRBD1	TRBJ2-1	CASSLGTGSFLSSYNEQFF	TGTGCCAGCAGCTTAGGGACAGGGTCCTTCCTAAGCTCCTACAATGAGCAGTTCTTC
-	TRBV6-5	-	TRBJ1-1	CASSTDRNTEAFF	TGTGCCAGCAGCACCGACAGGAACACTGAAGCTTTCTTT
-	TRBV3-1/TRBV3-2	-	TRBJ1-1	CASSHWPKVEAFF	TGTGCCAGCAGCCATTGGCCAAAAGTTGAAGCTTTCTTT
few	TRBV2	-	TRBJ1-5	CASSVAGASNQPQHF	TGTGCCAGCAGTGTGGCGGGGGCAAGCAATCAGCCCCAGCATTTT
-	TRBV7-2	-	TRBJ2-3	CASSLVGAGAGDTQYF	TGTGCCAGCAGCCTGGTCGGGGCAGGGGCAGGTGATACGCAGTATTTT